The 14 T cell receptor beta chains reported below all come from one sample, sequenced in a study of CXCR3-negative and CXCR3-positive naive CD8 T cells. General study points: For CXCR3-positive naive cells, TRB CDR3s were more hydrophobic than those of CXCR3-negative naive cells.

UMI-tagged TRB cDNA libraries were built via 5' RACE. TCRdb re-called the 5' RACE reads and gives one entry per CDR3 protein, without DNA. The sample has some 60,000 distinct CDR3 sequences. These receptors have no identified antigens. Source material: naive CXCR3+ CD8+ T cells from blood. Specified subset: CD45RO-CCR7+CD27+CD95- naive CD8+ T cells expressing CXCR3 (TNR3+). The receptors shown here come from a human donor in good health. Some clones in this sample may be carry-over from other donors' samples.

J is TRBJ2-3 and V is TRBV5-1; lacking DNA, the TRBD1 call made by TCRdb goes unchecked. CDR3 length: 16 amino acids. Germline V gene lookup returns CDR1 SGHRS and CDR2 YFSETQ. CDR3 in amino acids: CASSAGWGSDTDTQYF.

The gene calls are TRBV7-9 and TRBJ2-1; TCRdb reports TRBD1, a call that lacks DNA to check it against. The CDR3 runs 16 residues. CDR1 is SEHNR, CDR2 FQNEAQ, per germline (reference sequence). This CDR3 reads CASSLVPGETYNEQFF.

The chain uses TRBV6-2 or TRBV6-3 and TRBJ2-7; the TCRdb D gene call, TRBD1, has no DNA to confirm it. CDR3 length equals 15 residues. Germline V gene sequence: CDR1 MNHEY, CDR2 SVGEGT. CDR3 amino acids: CASSNPGQGIYEQYF.

The CDR3 sequence is CSVDLERGDGGSTDTQYF. This rearrangement joins TRBV29-1 to TRBJ2-3; TCRdb picks TRBD1, but there is no DNA to check that call. CDR3 length: 18 residues. Germline-derived CDR1 and CDR2 are SQVTM and ANQGSEA.

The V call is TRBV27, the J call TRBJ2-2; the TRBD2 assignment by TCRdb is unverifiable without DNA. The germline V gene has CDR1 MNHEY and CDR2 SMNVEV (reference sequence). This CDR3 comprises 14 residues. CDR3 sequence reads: CASSFPEGTGELFF.

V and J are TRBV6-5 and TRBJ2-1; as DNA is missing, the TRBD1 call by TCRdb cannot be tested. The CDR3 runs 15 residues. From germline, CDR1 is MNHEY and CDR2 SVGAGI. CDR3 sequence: CASSYFGQGYNEQFF.

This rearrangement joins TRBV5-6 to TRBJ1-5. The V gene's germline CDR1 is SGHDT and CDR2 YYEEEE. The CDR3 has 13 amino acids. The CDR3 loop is CASSLGHNQPQHF.

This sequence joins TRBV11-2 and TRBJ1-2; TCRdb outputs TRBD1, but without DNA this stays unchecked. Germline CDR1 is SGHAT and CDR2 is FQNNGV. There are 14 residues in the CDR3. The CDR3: CASSPRTGLYGYTF.

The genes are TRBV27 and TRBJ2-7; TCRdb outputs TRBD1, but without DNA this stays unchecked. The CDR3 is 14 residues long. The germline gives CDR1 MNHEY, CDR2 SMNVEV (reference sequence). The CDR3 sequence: CASSFRGPAYEQYF.

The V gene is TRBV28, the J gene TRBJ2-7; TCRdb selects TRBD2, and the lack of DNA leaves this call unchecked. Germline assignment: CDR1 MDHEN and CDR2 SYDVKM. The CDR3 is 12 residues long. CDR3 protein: CASSWTAREQYF.

The CDR3 region is CSVGLAGPNEQFF. This chain links TRBV29-1 with TRBJ2-1; checking the TCRdb D call of TRBD2 is not possible without DNA. Per the germline V gene, CDR1 is SQVTM and CDR2 is ANQGSEA. CDR3 size: 13 residues.

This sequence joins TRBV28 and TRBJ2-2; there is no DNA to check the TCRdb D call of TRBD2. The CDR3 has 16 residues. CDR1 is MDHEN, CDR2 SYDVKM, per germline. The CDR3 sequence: CATALGTSTNTGELFF.

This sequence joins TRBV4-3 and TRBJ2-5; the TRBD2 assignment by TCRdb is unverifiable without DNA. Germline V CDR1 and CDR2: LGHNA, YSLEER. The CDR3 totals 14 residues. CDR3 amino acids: CASSPRIAGETQYF.

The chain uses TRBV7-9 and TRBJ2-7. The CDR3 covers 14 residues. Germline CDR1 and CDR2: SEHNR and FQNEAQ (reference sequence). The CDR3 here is CASSESPSTCEQYF.